These 10 T cell receptor beta chains came from one sample sequenced in a study of CD8+CD57+ T cells in acquired aplastic anemia. Profiling that covered TCR beta VDJ and CDR3 relied on genomic DNA as its template. TCRdb used MiXCR to reprocess the reads, holding one entry per CDR3 protein. The data contain a few hundred thousand distinct CDR3 sequences, about 50% of them singletons. In patients chosen for sequencing, flow cytometry had shown CD8+CD57+ cell expansion. The sequencing sample was made of sorted CD4+, CD8+, or CD8+CD57+ T cells (not recorded which) from PBMCs. Receptor source: a human donor with aplastic anemia.

This clonotype was seen at least ten times. The chain joins TRBV12-3 or TRBV12-4 to TRBJ1-1, with 7 bases matching TRBD1. V was pared by 6 bases and J by 5 bases, with 9 bases of the junction left unmatched. This CDR3 has 14 residues. CDR3 protein: CASRSDRTKTEAFF. The CDR3 nucleotides are TGTGCCAGCAGATCGGACAGGACGAAGACTGAAGCTTTCTTT.

The genes are TRBV20-1 and TRBJ2-7, with TRBD1 identical over 8 bases. Per the germline V gene, CDR1 is DFQATT and CDR2 is SNEGSKA (reference sequence). Unmatched junction bases numbered 5, after V lost 6 bases and J lost 4 bases. This CDR3 comprises 12 residues. The DNA for the CDR3 is TGCAGTGCGAGACAGGGGAGGTACGAGCAGTACTTC. Residues: CSARQGRYEQYF.

In this sample, this clonotype turned up a few times. The rearrangement uses TRBV2 and TRBJ2-7; 13 nucleotides align to TRBD2. The ends lost 6 bases at V and 3 bases at J; junction bases unmatched: 5. From germline, CDR1 is SNHLY and CDR2 FYNNEI. This CDR3 is 15 amino acids long. CDR3 sequence reads: CASREGLAGSYEQYF. Here the CDR3 DNA reads TGTGCCAGCAGAGAGGGACTAGCGGGGAGCTACGAGCAGTACTTC.

The table lists this clonotype with many counts. The V call is TRBV5-1, the J call TRBJ1-1; 9 bases line up with TRBD1. CDR3 size: 15 residues. With 3 bases clipped from V and 11 bases from J, the junction kept 14 bases outside the gene matches. Germline CDR1 reads SGHRS; CDR2 reads YFSETQ. CDR3 bases: TGCGCCAGCAGCTCCGGGACAGGGAGGGTATATGAGGCTTTCTTT. As protein: CASSSGTGRVYEAFF.

This clonotype was observed many times. J is TRBJ1-6 and V is TRBV20-1; 7 bases are a match to TRBD1. Germline CDR1 is DFQATT and CDR2 is SNEGSKA (reference sequence). The CDR3 covers 13 residues. V trimming: 6 bases; J trimming: 10 bases; junction bases outside the gene matches: 9. The CDR3 here is CSAKDRAGSPLHF. CDR3 bases: TGCAGTGCCAAAGACAGGGCCGGATCACCCCTCCACTTT.

This rearrangement joins TRBV7-3 to TRBJ2-1; D unclear. The CDR3 spans 19 residues. Per germline, CDR1 SGHTA and CDR2 FQGTGA. The V end was cut by 2 bases, the J end by 7 bases, with 27 bases between. CDR3 DNA: TGTGCCAGCAGCTTAGGGTGGAACGCAGGCAGTCAAATCCCTAATGAGCAGTTCTTC. Protein product: CASSLGWNAGSQIPNEQFF.

The sample holds many counts of this clonotype. The V gene is TRBV6-6, the J gene TRBJ2-2; maybe TRBD2 (5 bases). V lost 0 bases and J 7 bases, leaving 12 bases between the germline ends. Germline assignment: CDR1 MNHNY and CDR2 SVGAGI (reference sequence). CDR3 length: 15 amino acids. Here the CDR3 DNA reads TGTGCCAGCAGTTACTCTATGCTAGAGGGCGGGGAGCTGTTTTTT. Translation gives CASSYSMLEGGELFF.

V usage is TRBV6-2 or TRBV6-3 and J usage is TRBJ2-1; 13 bases agree with TRBD2. V lost 5 bases and J lost 6; bases outside the gene matches: 4. Germline V gives CDR1 MNHEY, CDR2 SVGEGT. This CDR3 has 15 amino acids. As DNA, the CDR3 is TGTGCCAGCAGTATGGGACTAGCGGGAAGCAATGAGCAGTTCTTC. As protein: CASSMGLAGSNEQFF.

The gene calls are TRBV9 and TRBJ2-1, with D perhaps matching TRBD1 or TRBD2 (5 bases each). Germline V gene data show CDR1 as SGDLS and CDR2 as YYNGEE. This CDR3 region has 15 residues. Trimming shortened V by 1 base and J by 7 bases, and 15 bases separated the two germline ends. The CDR3 nucleotides read TGTGCCAGCAGCGTAATTGGAGGACAAGCTAATGAGCAGTTCTTC. Its translation: CASSVIGGQANEQFF.

This clonotype has only one observation. The junction differs from germline at one of its ends, possibly a read error. V is TRBV7-4 and J is TRBJ2-7; D gene unclear. CDR1 and CDR2 (germline): SGHVT, SQSDAQ. The CDR3 runs to 13 residues. CDR3 amino acids: CASSLRFAYEQYF. DNA for the CDR3: TGCGCCAGCAGCCTCAGGTTTGCCTACGAGCAGTACTTC.